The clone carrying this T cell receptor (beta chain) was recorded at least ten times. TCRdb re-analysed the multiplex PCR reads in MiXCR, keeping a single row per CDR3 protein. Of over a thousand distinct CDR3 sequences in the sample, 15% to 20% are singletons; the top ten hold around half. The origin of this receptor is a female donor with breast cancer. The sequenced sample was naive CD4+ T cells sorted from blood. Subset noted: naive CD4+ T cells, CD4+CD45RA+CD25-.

The CDR3 loop reads CASSTSGRGNYGYTF. The DNA for the CDR3 is TGTGCCAGCAGTACCTCAGGACGGGGAAACTATGGCTACACCTTC. The chain employs TRBV12-3 or TRBV12-4 and TRBJ1-2, with D unresolved. Trimming removed 5 bases from V and 2 bases from J, with 15 bases in between. This CDR3 region has 15 residues.